The clone carrying this T cell receptor (beta chain) was observed at least ten times. What it recognizes is unknown. Germline assignment: CDR1 ENHRY and CDR2 SYGVKD. The CDR3 totals 13 residues. With 3 bases clipped from V and 6 bases from J, the junction kept 2 bases outside the gene matches. Amplification of TCR beta CDR3 regions was performed using RNA transcripts as template. HTBI primers were employed in a first-round RT-PCR of the TCR CDR3. TCRdb fed the multiplex PCR reads into MiXCR, producing one record per CDR3 protein. The top ten hold roughly 3.4% of the sample, which has about 600,000 distinct CDR3 sequences, approximately 15% seen once. The sample belongs to a study of T cells in Graves' hyperthyroidism and ophthalmopathy. Across the whole study: Peripheral blood was taken when the disease was first diagnosed, before any treatment began.

The study, taken as a whole, reports: The model predicted ophthalmopathy a median around six months before onset. Blood also showed most of the thyroid clonotypes that were expanded above 0.001.

This receptor was identified in a woman in her thirties or forties with Graves' ophthalmopathy. The sequencing sample was made of blood. The V and J genes are TRBV10-3 and TRBJ2-7; 10 bases match TRBD2. CDR3 DNA sequence: TGTGCCATCAGTGAAGCGGGGGGGCGCGAGCAGTACTTC. Amino acid sequence: CAISEAGGREQYF.